This T cell receptor (beta chain) was recorded in a study of control samples from healthy donors and cancer patients. Per the germline V gene, CDR1 is MNHEY and CDR2 is SVGAGI. V lost 4 bases, J lost 8 bases, and 8 bases lay in between. CDR3 length: 11 residues. Assay: immunoSEQ multiplex PCR; the TCRdb copy retains only in-frame clones and omits some. The sample holds fewer than 200,000 clones; 85% to 95% are singletons and the top ten take over 4%. The rearrangement links TRBV6-5 to TRBJ1-2; D not certain. Sample: blood. This clonotype originated in a woman in her fifties or sixties in good health. CDR3 region: CASSSSKGYTF. The CDR3 DNA follows: TGTGCCAGCAGTTCTTCCAAGGGCTACACCTTC.